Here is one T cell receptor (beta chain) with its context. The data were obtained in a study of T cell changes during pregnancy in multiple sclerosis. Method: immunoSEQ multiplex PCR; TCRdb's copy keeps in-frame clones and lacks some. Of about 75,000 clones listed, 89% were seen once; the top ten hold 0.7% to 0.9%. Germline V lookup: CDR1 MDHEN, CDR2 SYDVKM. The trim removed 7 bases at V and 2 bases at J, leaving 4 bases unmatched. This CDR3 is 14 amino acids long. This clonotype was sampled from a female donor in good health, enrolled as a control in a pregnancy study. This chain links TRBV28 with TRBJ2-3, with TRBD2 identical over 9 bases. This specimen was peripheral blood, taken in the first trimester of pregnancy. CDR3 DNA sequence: TGTGCCAGCAAGGCGGGGGGGTTCACAGATACGCAGTATTTT. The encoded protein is CASKAGGFTDTQYF.